Listed here is a single TCR beta chain. The antigen it recognizes is unknown. The sample holds no much larger clone one base away, and base qualities are not on file. The sample belongs to a study of T cell responses to AZD1222 COVID-19 vaccine (dated by TCRdb to the early 2020s). Concerning the study at large: A total of about 240 trial participants underwent TCR sequencing, of whom roughly 210 received two doses of AZD1222 and 26 received two doses of the MenACWY control vaccine. Enrollment into the trials was organized by age into subgroups of 18-55, 56-69 and 70-plus years, and those subgroups contained roughly 150, 30 and 60 TCR-sequenced participants, respectively.

The paper as a whole reports these results and caveats: Because no samples from the day 14 peak response were available, repertoires could be characterized only after the peak T cell response. The vaccine-associated CD4 TCRs covered the entire spike protein, and the dominant responses fell in regions 160-218 and 743-854. Conclusions about previously exposed vaccinees are limited because only six or seven AZD1222 recipients were SARS-CoV-2 seropositive at baseline. Participants were mostly white British and included more females than males, and it was suggested by the authors that clonal diversity may have been underestimated. Reportedly, close to half of the unique spike-specific TCRs recognized epitopes lying outside the regions that are mutated in the B.1.351 and B.1.1.7 variants. After two AZD1222 doses, both the breadth and the depth of spike-specific TCRs were significantly higher than at day 0 and than in MenACWY recipients. The 56-69-year group was small, and its depth increase did not reach significance, likely because of low power.

The CDR3 regions of human TCRbeta chains were subjected to immunosequencing. As for how the authors treated the data: Repertoire TCRs were checked for matches against a reference library of SARS-CoV-2-specific TCRs that had been generated using the MIRA antigen-specificity platform. Breadth was defined as the fraction of unique TCRs that were SARS-CoV-2-associated, and depth was defined as the fraction of total T cells that were SARS-CoV-2-associated. Using the MIRA data, every spike-specific TCR was mapped to the spike region that the TCR reacted to and assigned to either a CD4 or a CD8 class. Log10-transformed breadth and depth values were compared by one-way ANOVA with Sidak's multiple comparisons tests. TCRdb carries this immuneACCESS record with in-frame sequences only. Its versions omit some clonotypes, under half of them owing to an unresolved V gene in the studies checked, with the rest unexplained. V and J calls plus clone size are reproduced from that table; the DNA served to infer D and trimming. Counted in this sample were roughly 98,000 clones; approximately 88% of them appeared once. About 14% of the sample lies in the top ten.

The time point label, as the study defines it: about 28 days (+/-7) after the second vaccine dose. AZD1222 recipients given second doses at about 4 weeks or at about 12 weeks were pooled, since spike-specific TCR depth and breadth were not found to differ between the two schedules. Samples from vaccinated people were obtained from the UK trials COV001 and COV002, which included a single-blind randomized controlled phase 2/3 trial of AZD1222 (ChAdOx1 nCoV-19) in healthy adults. Trial participant PBMC samples were collected at day 0 and day 28 after the second dose for TCRbeta chain sequencing. The input for sequencing was peripheral blood, taken 28 days after the second AZD1222 dose. The TCR originated in an adult who received the AZD1222 COVID-19 vaccine.

The CDR3 corresponds to CASSHRDRGGNEQFF. The DNA reads TGTGCCAGCAGTCACCGGGACAGGGGGGGGAATGAGCAGTTCTTC. Rearrangement joined TRBV5-4 to TRBJ2-1, and 11 bases in between align with TRBD1. Trimming accounts for 5 bases at V and 7 bases at J, while the number of junction bases matched to no gene is 8. From cysteine to phenylalanine, the CDR3 is 15 amino acids long. The entry retains the CDR3 DNA only, 45 bases that are in frame from base 1. From a lookup of the germline V gene (reference sequence), CDR1 and CDR2 are SGHNT and YYREEE.